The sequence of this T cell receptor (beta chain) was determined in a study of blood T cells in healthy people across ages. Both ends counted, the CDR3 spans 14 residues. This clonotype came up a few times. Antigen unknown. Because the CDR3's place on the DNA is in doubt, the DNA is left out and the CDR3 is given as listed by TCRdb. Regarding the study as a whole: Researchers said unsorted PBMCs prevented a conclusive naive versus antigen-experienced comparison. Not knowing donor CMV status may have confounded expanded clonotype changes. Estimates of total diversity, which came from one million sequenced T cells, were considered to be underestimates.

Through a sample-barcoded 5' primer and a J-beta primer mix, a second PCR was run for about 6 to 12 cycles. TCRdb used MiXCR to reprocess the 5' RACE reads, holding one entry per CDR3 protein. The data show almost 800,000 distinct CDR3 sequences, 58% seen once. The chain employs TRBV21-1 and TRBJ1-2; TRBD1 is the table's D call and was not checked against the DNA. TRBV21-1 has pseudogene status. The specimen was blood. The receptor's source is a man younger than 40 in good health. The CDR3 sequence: CATRVARGTYGYTF.